What follows is one T cell receptor (beta chain) and its context. The participants were between roughly 18 and 89 years old and came from 20 to 30 US areas. As handled by the study authors: Estimation of nucleated cell counts was performed using reference gene primer amplification. Assay used: immunoSEQ multiplex PCR; TCRdb lists only in-frame clones, some missing. V, J and clone size derive from that table, while D and trimming were established from the DNA sequence. The profile shows 110,000 to 150,000 clones, around four fifths of them singletons. CDR3 size: 17 residues. From germline, CDR1 is SGHDT and CDR2 YYEEEE. Losses at the gene ends were 2 bases for V and 0 bases for J; bases not matched to a gene: 8. The sample belongs to a study of blood T cell repertoires in COVID-19. Study-wide background: Italy, Spain and the United States were the sources of the convalescent and acute COVID-19 samples.

The chain carries TRBV5-6 and TRBJ1-5; 7 bases fit TRBD1. Sequencing input: PBMCs or T cells enriched from blood (not recorded which). The source of this sequence is a middle-aged woman who had recovered from COVID-19. This CDR3 reads CASSFFAGTDSNQPQHF. CDR3 nucleotide sequence: TGTGCCAGCAGCTTCTTCGCCGGGACAGATAGCAATCAGCCCCAGCATTTT.